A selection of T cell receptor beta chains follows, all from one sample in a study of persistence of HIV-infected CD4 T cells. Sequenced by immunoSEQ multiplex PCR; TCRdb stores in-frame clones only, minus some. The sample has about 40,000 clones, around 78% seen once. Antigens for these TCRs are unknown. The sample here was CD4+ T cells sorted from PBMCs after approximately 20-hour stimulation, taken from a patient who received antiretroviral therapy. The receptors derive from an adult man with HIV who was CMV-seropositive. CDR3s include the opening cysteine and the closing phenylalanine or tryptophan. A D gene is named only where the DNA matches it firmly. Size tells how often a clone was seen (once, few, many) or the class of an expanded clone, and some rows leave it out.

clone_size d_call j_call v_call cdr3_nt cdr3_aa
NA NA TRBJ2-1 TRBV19 TGTGCCACCCGGGATTTTTCCTACAATGAGCAGTTCTTC CATRDFSYNEQFF
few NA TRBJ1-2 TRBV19 TGTGCCAGTAGTATCACCTCTCTACGGAGGAGCTATGGCTACACCTTC CASSITSLRRSYGYTF
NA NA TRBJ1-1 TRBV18 TGTGCCAGCTCACCTTCAAGGGCAGGGAGCCATACTGAAGCTTTCTTT CASSPSRAGSHTEAFF
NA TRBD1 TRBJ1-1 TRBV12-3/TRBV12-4 TGTGCCAGCACCAGGACAGGGAACACTGAAGCTTTCTTT CASTRTGNTEAFF
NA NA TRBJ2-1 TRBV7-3 TGTGCCAGCAGCTTGAGTAGCTCCTACAATGAGCAGTTCTTC CASSLSSSYNEQFF
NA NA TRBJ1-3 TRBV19 TGTGCCAGTAGTATTCAGGGAAATACTGGAAACACCATATATTTT CASSIQGNTGNTIYF
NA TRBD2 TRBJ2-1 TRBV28 TGTGCCAGCAGTTTACATGGAGTAGCGGGAAGAAATGAGCAGTTCTTC CASSLHGVAGRNEQFF
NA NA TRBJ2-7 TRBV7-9 TGTGCCAGCAGCAAACCCGCGGGGCTTACCTACGAGCAGTACTTC CASSKPAGLTYEQYF
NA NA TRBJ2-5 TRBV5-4 TGTGCCAGCAGCTTGGGGGGAACCCAAGAGACCCAGTACTTC CASSLGGTQETQYF
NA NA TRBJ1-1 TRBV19 TGTGCCAGTAGGACACAGAGGAACACTGAAGCTTTCTTT CASRTQRNTEAFF
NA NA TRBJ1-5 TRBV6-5 TGTGCCAGCAGTTCCTCGCAGGGGACTAGCAATCAGCCCCAGCATTTT CASSSSQGTSNQPQHF
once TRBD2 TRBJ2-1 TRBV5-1 TGCGCCAGCAGCTTGGCTAGCGGCTTCTACAATGAGCAGTTCTTC CASSLASGFYNEQFF
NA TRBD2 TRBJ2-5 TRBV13 TGTGCCAGCAGCCGGTGGGTAGCGGGAGGAGAAGAGACCCAGTACTTC CASSRWVAGGEETQYF
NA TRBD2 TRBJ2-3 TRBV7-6 TGTGCCAGCAGCTTTAGCGGGGTTGGGTCAGATACGCAGTATTTT CASSFSGVGSDTQYF
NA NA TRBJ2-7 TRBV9 TGTGCCAGCAGCCCTCATACTACGGATTACGAGCAGTACTTC CASSPHTTDYEQYF
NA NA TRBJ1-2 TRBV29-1 TGCAGCGTTGCTGGAGAGAGCTATGGCTACACCTTC CSVAGESYGYTF
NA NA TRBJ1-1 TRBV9 TGTGCCAGCAGCGTAGCGGGCCGTGGGACTGAAGCTTTCTTT CASSVAGRGTEAFF
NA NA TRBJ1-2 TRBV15 TGTGCCACCAGCCCGGGTCATGGGGGGCTCAACTATGGCTACACCTTC CATSPGHGGLNYGYTF
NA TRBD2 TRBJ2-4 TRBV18 TGTGCCAGCGCGGGAGGGGCAGCTAGCGGTATAGCCAAAAACATTCAGTACTTC CASAGGAASGIAKNIQYF
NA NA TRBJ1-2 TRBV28 TGTGCCAGCAGTTCCAGATATTATGGCTACACCTTC CASSSRYYGYTF
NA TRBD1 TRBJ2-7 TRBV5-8 TGTGCCAGCAGCTTGGATCGGGGACAGATAACCTACGAGCAGTACTTC CASSLDRGQITYEQYF
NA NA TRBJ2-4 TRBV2 TGTGCCAGCAGTGAGGAGGGGGCAAGGAACATTCAGTACTTC CASSEEGARNIQYF
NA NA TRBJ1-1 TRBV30 TGTGCCTGGAGTTCCCTTCGAAAACAGGGCACTGAAGCTTTCTTT CAWSSLRKQGTEAFF
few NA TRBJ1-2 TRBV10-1 TGCGCCAGCAAACATCCCCGACAGGTCCTACGGAGTGGCTACACCTTC CASKHPRQVLRSGYTF
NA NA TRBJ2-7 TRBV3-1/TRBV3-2 TGTGCCAGCAGCCGATGGACAGCGACCTACGAGCAGTACTTC CASSRWTATYEQYF
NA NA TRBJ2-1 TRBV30 TGTGCCTGGAGCAACCCTCGACCCCCTTGGTACAATGAGCAGTTCTTC CAWSNPRPPWYNEQFF
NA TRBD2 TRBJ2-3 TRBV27 TGTGCCAGCAAAAAGGGACTAGAGAGGTATTTT CASKKGLERYF
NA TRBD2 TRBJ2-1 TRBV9 TGTGCCAGCAGCGTGGCTGCTACCGGGACTAGCGGGAGGGCCGTAGGGGGGGCTGAGCAGTTCTTC CASSVAATGTSGRAVGGAEQFF
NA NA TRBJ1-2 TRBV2 TGTGCCAGCAGTGGGGCAGGATATGGCTACACCTTC CASSGAGYGYTF
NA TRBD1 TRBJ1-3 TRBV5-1 TGCGCCAGCAGAGCACAGGGGGCCTCTGGAAACACCATATATTTT CASRAQGASGNTIYF
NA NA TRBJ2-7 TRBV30 TGTGCCTGGAGCCGGGGGATGAACAACGAGCAGTACTTC CAWSRGMNNEQYF
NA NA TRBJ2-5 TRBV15 TGTGCCACCAGCTTCGGGTTCCAAGAGACCCAGTACTTC CATSFGFQETQYF
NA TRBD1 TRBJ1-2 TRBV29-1 TGCAGCGTTGAAAAAGTACAGGGGAGGAACTATGGCTACACCTTC CSVEKVQGRNYGYTF
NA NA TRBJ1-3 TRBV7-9 TGTGCCAGCAGCTACGGGTCTGGAAACACCATATATTTT CASSYGSGNTIYF
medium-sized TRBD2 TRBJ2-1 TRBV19 TGTGCCACCTCTCCCCTCAGCGGGGGGGTCAATGAGCAGTTCTTC CATSPLSGGVNEQFF
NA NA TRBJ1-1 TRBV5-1 TGCGCCAGCAGCTACCGGGTGGGGGGGAACACTGAAGCTTTCTTT CASSYRVGGNTEAFF
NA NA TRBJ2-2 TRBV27 TGTGCCAGCAGTTTCTACACCGGGGAGCTGTTTTTT CASSFYTGELFF
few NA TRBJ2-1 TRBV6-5 TGTGCCAGCAGTTACTATGGTGAGCAGTTCTTC CASSYYGEQFF
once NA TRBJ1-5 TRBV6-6 TGTGCCAGCAGCGACGGGAAAAATCAGCCCCAGCATTTT CASSDGKNQPQHF
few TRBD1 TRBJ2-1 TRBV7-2 TGTGCCAGCAACCGGGACAGGGTCGATGAGCAGTTCTTC CASNRDRVDEQFF
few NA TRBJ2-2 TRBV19 TGTGCCAGTAGTATTCCCAGGTTGACCGGGGAGCTGTTTTTT CASSIPRLTGELFF
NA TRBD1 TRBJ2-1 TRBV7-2 TGTGCCAGCAGCCAGAGACAGGGGGGGACCTACAATGAGCAGTTCTTC CASSQRQGGTYNEQFF
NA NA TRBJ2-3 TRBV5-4 TGTGCCAGCAGCTTGGGCGGGGTTGGCACAGATACGCAGTATTTT CASSLGGVGTDTQYF
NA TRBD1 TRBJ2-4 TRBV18 TGTGCCAGCTCGCCCGGGACAGGGGGCACCAAAAACATTCAGTACTTC CASSPGTGGTKNIQYF
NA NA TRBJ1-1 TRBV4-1 TGCGCCAGCAGCCAAGGAAAAGGTGGGCAGGGCGAAACTGAAGCTTTCTTT CASSQGKGGQGETEAFF
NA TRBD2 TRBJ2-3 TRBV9 TGTGCCAGCAGCGTAGGAGCTAGCGGGAAAGATACGCAGTATTTT CASSVGASGKDTQYF
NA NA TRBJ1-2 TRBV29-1 TGCAGCGTTGACCTTCGGGGGTTAGGCTATGGCTACACCTTC CSVDLRGLGYGYTF
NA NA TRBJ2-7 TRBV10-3 TGTGCCATCAGTGAGTCTATGGACAGAGAGCAGTACTTC CAISESMDREQYF
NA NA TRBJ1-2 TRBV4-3 TGCGCCAGCAGCCAAGGCAGGGTGGACTCGGTTTATGGCTACACCTTC CASSQGRVDSVYGYTF
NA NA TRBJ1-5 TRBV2 TGTGCCAGCAGTGAAGCGGGGCGGATGGAGCATTTT CASSEAGRMEHF
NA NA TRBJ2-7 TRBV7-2 TGTGCCAGCAGCTTAGCGATCCAATTGGACTCTACCTACGAGCAGTACTTC CASSLAIQLDSTYEQYF
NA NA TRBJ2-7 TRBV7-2 TGTGCCAGCAGCTTAGCGAGAAATACCTACGAGCAGTACTTC CASSLARNTYEQYF
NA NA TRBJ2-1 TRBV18 TGTGCCAGCTCCCGTGACAGGAATTATGAGCAGTTCTTC CASSRDRNYEQFF
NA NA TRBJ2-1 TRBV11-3 TGTGCCAGCAGCTTAGGTTCGACTAACAATGAGCAGTTCTTC CASSLGSTNNEQFF
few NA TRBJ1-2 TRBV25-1 TGTGCCAGCAGTGAATGGGAGGAGGGTCATGGCTACACCTTC CASSEWEEGHGYTF
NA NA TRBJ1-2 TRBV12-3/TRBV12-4 TGTGCCAGCAGTTTAGGGAACACCTATGGCTACACCTTC CASSLGNTYGYTF
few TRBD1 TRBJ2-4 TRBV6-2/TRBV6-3 TGTGCCAGCAGTTACGTTGGGACAGGGAGGACCAAAAACATTCAGTACTTC CASSYVGTGRTKNIQYF
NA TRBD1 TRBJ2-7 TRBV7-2 TGTGCCAGCAGCTTAGCGTTCTGGACAGGGAGCTCCTACGAGCAGTACTTC CASSLAFWTGSSYEQYF
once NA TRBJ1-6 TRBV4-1 TGCGCCAGCAGCCTTCAACAGGGCGGGAATTCACCCCTCCACTTT CASSLQQGGNSPLHF